This record looks at one T cell receptor beta chain sequence and its context. These data are taken from a study of blood T cell repertoires in COVID-19. Study context: The United States, Italy and Spain provided the acute and convalescent COVID-19 samples. T cells, B-cell-depleted T cells, or PBMCs supplied cDNA or gDNA.

Germline V gene data show CDR1 as SGHRS and CDR2 as YFSETQ. Trimming at V came to 4 bases and at J to 0 bases, leaving 12 bases not matched to a gene. The CDR3 totals 17 residues. Original processing methods: Scientists estimated how many nucleated cells there were by amplifying reference gene primers. Sequencing was performed with immunoSEQ multiplex PCR; in TCRdb, only in-frame clones are kept and a portion is missing. That table is the source of V, J and clone size, and D and trimming were worked out from the DNA. The sample lists 200,000 to 250,000 clones, 65% to 90% occurring once. V usage is TRBV5-1 and J usage is TRBJ2-7, with TRBD2 identical over 8 bases. What was sequenced was peripheral blood. The sequence came from a woman in her forties or fifties with acute or convalescent COVID-19. This CDR3 reads CASSLSSTGGGSYEQYF. The CDR3 DNA is TGCGCCAGCAGCCTTTCCTCCACGGGGGGGGGCTCCTACGAGCAGTACTTC.